Listed below are T cell receptor beta chains from one sample, sequenced in a study of graft-versus-host responses after intestinal transplantation. Here immunoSEQ multiplex PCR was the method, and the copy in TCRdb shows in-frame clones only, minus some. The sample includes 35,000 to 50,000 clones, approximately 94% of them seen just once. The sample was PBMCs, taken around 48 weeks after intestinal transplant. The source is a human patient who received an intestinal transplant, so some T cells may come from the graft donor. Both conserved end residues are part of each CDR3. Fields, in order: D gene, clone size, CDR3 length, V gene, J gene, CDR3 protein, CDR3 DNA. D genes are given only for firm matches. Clone size is stated in some rows and not others, as once, few, many or a class when expanded.

D: TRBD2; size: -; length: 16; V: TRBV14; J: TRBJ2-2; CDR3: CASSPLAGVITGELFF; DNA: TGTGCCAGCAGCCCTCTAGCGGGAGTTATTACCGGGGAGCTGTTTTTT
D: -; size: -; length: 12; V: TRBV29-1; J: TRBJ2-7; CDR3: CSVSVISNEQYF; DNA: TGCAGCGTTTCGGTTATCTCGAACGAGCAGTACTTC
D: -; size: -; length: 15; V: TRBV9; J: TRBJ1-6; CDR3: CASSVEQEDNSPLHF; DNA: TGTGCCAGCAGCGTAGAACAGGAAGATAATTCACCCCTCCACTTT
D: TRBD2; size: -; length: 15; V: TRBV6-5; J: TRBJ2-7; CDR3: CASHLLGSGAYEQYF; DNA: TGTGCCAGCCACCTCCTTGGTAGCGGGGCCTACGAGCAGTACTTC
D: TRBD1; size: -; length: 15; V: TRBV11-1; J: TRBJ2-5; CDR3: CASTNRDRASWTQYF; DNA: TGTGCCAGCACAAACCGGGACAGGGCTTCATGGACCCAGTACTTC
D: -; size: -; length: 14; V: TRBV7-6; J: TRBJ2-2; CDR3: CASSLVTGVGELFF; DNA: TGTGCCAGCAGCTTAGTTACGGGGGTCGGGGAGCTGTTTTTT
D: TRBD2; size: -; length: 15; V: TRBV18; J: TRBJ2-3; CDR3: CATQSGAGGSDTQYF; DNA: TGTGCCACCCAAAGTGGAGCGGGGGGGTCAGATACGCAGTATTTT
D: TRBD2; size: -; length: 15; V: TRBV14; J: TRBJ2-3; CDR3: CASSQGGTSTDTQYF; DNA: TGTGCCAGCAGCCAGGGGGGGACTAGCACAGATACGCAGTATTTT
D: TRBD2; size: -; length: 15; V: TRBV6-5; J: TRBJ2-5; CDR3: CASSLTLAGQETQYF; DNA: TGTGCCAGCAGCCTCACACTAGCGGGGCAAGAGACCCAGTACTTC
D: -; size: -; length: 13; V: TRBV28; J: TRBJ1-2; CDR3: CASSRQAGYGYTF; DNA: TGTGCCAGCAGTCGCCAGGCGGGGTATGGCTACACCTTC
D: -; size: -; length: 16; V: TRBV7-2; J: TRBJ2-7; CDR3: CASSLGHSLADYEQYF; DNA: TGTGCCAGCAGCTTAGGGCACTCCTTGGCAGACTACGAGCAGTACTTC
D: TRBD2; size: -; length: 14; V: TRBV2; J: TRBJ2-5; CDR3: CASLAGAYQETQYF; DNA: TGTGCCAGCCTAGCGGGGGCGTACCAAGAGACCCAGTACTTC
D: -; size: -; length: 12; V: TRBV6-5; J: TRBJ2-5; CDR3: CASSYSKETQYF; DNA: TGTGCCAGCAGTTACTCGAAGGAGACCCAGTACTTC
D: TRBD2; size: -; length: 16; V: TRBV13; J: TRBJ2-7; CDR3: CASSFGGLAASYEQYF; DNA: TGTGCCAGCAGCTTCGGGGGACTAGCGGCCTCCTACGAGCAGTACTTC
D: TRBD1; size: -; length: 12; V: TRBV28; J: TRBJ2-7; CDR3: CASIGQGDEQYF; DNA: TGTGCCAGCATTGGACAGGGGGACGAGCAGTACTTC
D: -; size: -; length: 16; V: TRBV28; J: TRBJ2-1; CDR3: CASSLRGSSGLHEQFF; DNA: TGTGCCAGCAGTTTGCGAGGGAGCTCCGGTCTCCATGAGCAGTTCTTC
D: TRBD2; size: -; length: 17; V: TRBV15; J: TRBJ2-5; CDR3: CATSSGRLAGGGETQYF; DNA: TGTGCCACCAGCAGTGGCAGACTAGCGGGGGGCGGGGAGACCCAGTACTTC
D: -; size: once; length: 15; V: TRBV19; J: TRBJ1-5; CDR3: CASSIRSDRNQPQHF; DNA: TGTGCCAGTAGTATTCGAAGCGATCGGAATCAGCCCCAGCATTTT
D: -; size: -; length: 13; V: TRBV11-2; J: TRBJ1-6; CDR3: CASSLRVASPLHF; DNA: TGTGCCAGCAGCTTACGGGTTGCTTCACCCCTCCACTTT
D: TRBD2; size: once; length: 16; V: TRBV5-1; J: TRBJ2-1; CDR3: CASSSAGTSGKNEQFF; DNA: TGCGCCAGCAGCTCAGCCGGGACTAGCGGGAAAAATGAGCAGTTCTTC
D: -; size: -; length: 14; V: TRBV11-2; J: TRBJ2-1; CDR3: CASSPREWFDEQFF; DNA: TGTGCCAGCAGCCCCCGGGAGTGGTTCGATGAGCAGTTCTTC
D: -; size: -; length: 16; V: TRBV7-9; J: TRBJ2-2; CDR3: CASSLAHTANTGELFF; DNA: TGTGCCAGCAGCTTAGCACATACCGCGAACACCGGGGAGCTGTTTTTT
D: -; size: -; length: 15; V: TRBV5-4; J: TRBJ2-7; CDR3: CASSLAGAHSYEQYF; DNA: TGTGCCAGCAGCTTGGCCGGGGCTCACTCCTACGAGCAGTACTTC
D: -; size: -; length: 14; V: TRBV28; J: TRBJ2-7; CDR3: CASSLRPDSYEQYF; DNA: TGTGCCAGCAGTTTAAGACCTGACTCCTACGAGCAGTACTTC
D: -; size: -; length: 13; V: TRBV19; J: TRBJ1-5; CDR3: CATAAGTMWPQHF; DNA: TGTGCCACCGCCGCGGGGACAATGTGGCCCCAGCATTTT
D: -; size: -; length: 15; V: TRBV7-9; J: TRBJ1-2; CDR3: CASSLVGVGGYGYTF; DNA: TGTGCCAGCAGCTTAGTAGGAGTGGGAGGCTATGGCTACACCTTC
D: -; size: -; length: 13; V: TRBV5-1; J: TRBJ1-5; CDR3: CASSLGTNQPQHF; DNA: TGCGCCAGCAGCTTGGGGACTAATCAGCCCCAGCATTTT
D: -; size: -; length: 15; V: TRBV27; J: TRBJ1-2; CDR3: CASRLTGSPSNGYTF; DNA: TGTGCCAGCAGGCTAACAGGGTCCCCCTCTAATGGCTACACCTTC
D: TRBD2; size: -; length: 13; V: TRBV11-2; J: TRBJ2-5; CDR3: CASSPGGEATQYF; DNA: TGTGCCAGCAGCCCGGGAGGAGAGGCGACCCAGTACTTC
D: -; size: -; length: 17; V: TRBV7-3; J: TRBJ2-1; CDR3: CASSVLGGGGWDNEQFF; DNA: TGTGCCAGCAGCGTACTAGGAGGGGGAGGGTGGGACAATGAGCAGTTCTTC
D: -; size: -; length: 14; V: TRBV5-4; J: TRBJ1-4; CDR3: CASSLVGSEEKLFF; DNA: TGTGCCAGCAGCTTGGTGGGGAGCGAGGAAAAACTGTTTTTT
D: TRBD2; size: -; length: 15; V: TRBV5-1; J: TRBJ2-1; CDR3: CASSDSGGPYNEQFF; DNA: TGCGCCAGCAGCGATAGCGGGGGCCCCTACAATGAGCAGTTCTTC
D: TRBD1; size: -; length: 15; V: TRBV18; J: TRBJ2-7; CDR3: CASSPQEGADYEQYF; DNA: TGTGCCAGCTCACCACAAGAGGGGGCGGACTACGAGCAGTACTTC
D: -; size: -; length: 11; V: TRBV7-9; J: TRBJ2-1; CDR3: CASSSRDEQFF; DNA: TGTGCCAGCAGCTCAAGAGATGAGCAGTTCTTC
D: -; size: -; length: 14; V: TRBV7-6; J: TRBJ2-3; CDR3: CASSSRVFTDTQYF; DNA: TGTGCCAGCAGCTCACGGGTCTTCACAGATACGCAGTATTTT
D: -; size: -; length: 15; V: TRBV10-3; J: TRBJ2-1; CDR3: CAIRPGTSSYNEQFF; DNA: TGTGCCATCAGGCCCGGAACGAGTTCCTACAATGAGCAGTTCTTC
D: -; size: -; length: 13; V: TRBV28; J: TRBJ2-5; CDR3: CASTYSGVETQYF; DNA: TGTGCCAGCACCTACTCAGGGGTAGAGACCCAGTACTTC
D: -; size: once; length: 13; V: TRBV7-9; J: TRBJ1-5; CDR3: CASTRGGNQPQHF; DNA: TGTGCCAGCACTCGAGGGGGCAATCAGCCCCAGCATTTT
D: -; size: -; length: 16; V: TRBV2; J: TRBJ2-3; CDR3: CARSVRTSPSTDTQYF; DNA: TGTGCCCGCAGTGTCCGGACATCTCCTAGCACAGATACGCAGTATTTT
D: -; size: -; length: 13; V: TRBV27; J: TRBJ1-2; CDR3: CASSFGPSYGYTF; DNA: TGTGCCAGCAGTTTCGGGCCGAGCTATGGCTACACCTTC
D: TRBD2; size: -; length: 16; V: TRBV2; J: TRBJ2-1; CDR3: CASRGGSGRANNEQFF; DNA: TGTGCCAGCAGGGGCGGTAGCGGGAGGGCCAACAATGAGCAGTTCTTC
D: -; size: -; length: 16; V: TRBV7-6; J: TRBJ2-1; CDR3: CASSLGQGSSYNEQFF; DNA: TGTGCCAGCAGCTTAGGGCAGGGAAGCTCCTACAATGAGCAGTTCTTC
D: -; size: -; length: 16; V: TRBV18; J: TRBJ1-5; CDR3: CASSPGDSTSNQPQHF; DNA: TGTGCCAGCTCCCCGGGAGACAGTACAAGCAATCAGCCCCAGCATTTT
D: -; size: -; length: 12; V: TRBV6-1; J: TRBJ2-5; CDR3: CASRNPEETQYF; DNA: TGTGCCAGCAGGAATCCGGAAGAGACCCAGTACTTC
D: -; size: -; length: 14; V: TRBV4-1; J: TRBJ2-7; CDR3: CASRPGQGGYEQYF; DNA: TGCGCCAGCAGACCCGGGCAGGGGGGTTACGAGCAGTACTTC
D: TRBD2; size: -; length: 15; V: TRBV6-1; J: TRBJ2-5; CDR3: CASSARGAGQETQYF; DNA: TGTGCCAGCAGTGCCCGTGGAGCGGGGCAAGAGACCCAGTACTTC
D: TRBD1; size: -; length: 17; V: TRBV7-9; J: TRBJ1-4; CDR3: CASSSQGASTTNEKLFF; DNA: TGTGCCAGCAGCTCCCAGGGGGCCTCCACAACTAATGAAAAACTGTTTTTT
D: -; size: once; length: 15; V: TRBV6-6; J: TRBJ1-3; CDR3: CASSYQGVTGNTIYF; DNA: TGTGCCAGCAGTTACCAGGGAGTGACTGGAAACACCATATATTTT
D: -; size: -; length: 12; V: TRBV27; J: TRBJ1-2; CDR3: CASSQQGYGYTF; DNA: TGTGCCAGCAGTCAACAGGGTTATGGCTACACCTTC
D: -; size: -; length: 14; V: TRBV6-6; J: TRBJ2-7; CDR3: CASSYASASYEQYF; DNA: TGTGCCAGCAGTTACGCTAGCGCAAGCTACGAGCAGTACTTC
D: -; size: -; length: 14; V: TRBV5-1; J: TRBJ2-7; CDR3: CASSSGASDYEQYF; DNA: TGCGCCAGCTCCTCAGGGGCAAGTGACTACGAGCAGTACTTC
D: -; size: -; length: 16; V: TRBV5-4; J: TRBJ2-7; CDR3: CASSLGYRDSGYEQYF; DNA: TGTGCCAGCAGCTTGGGCTACAGGGACTCAGGTTACGAGCAGTACTTC
D: -; size: -; length: 13; V: TRBV5-1; J: TRBJ2-7; CDR3: CASSLERYYEQYF; DNA: TGCGCCAGCAGCTTGGAAAGGTACTACGAGCAGTACTTC
D: TRBD1; size: -; length: 14; V: TRBV7-9; J: TRBJ1-2; CDR3: CASSPKGTGHGYTF; DNA: TGTGCCAGCAGCCCTAAAGGGACAGGGCATGGCTACACCTTC
D: -; size: -; length: 16; V: TRBV4-1; J: TRBJ2-1; CDR3: CASSQDRRDIYNEQFF; DNA: TGCGCCAGCAGCCAAGATCGCCGGGACATTTACAATGAGCAGTTCTTC
D: -; size: -; length: 17; V: TRBV7-3; J: TRBJ2-1; CDR3: CASSPQPSGSGGHEQFF; DNA: TGTGCCAGCAGCCCACAGCCGAGCGGGTCAGGAGGTCATGAGCAGTTCTTC
D: -; size: once; length: 13; V: TRBV5-6; J: TRBJ2-3; CDR3: CASSLSVTDTQYF; DNA: TGTGCCAGCAGCTTGTCGGTGACAGATACGCAGTATTTT
D: TRBD1; size: -; length: 14; V: TRBV28; J: TRBJ2-5; CDR3: CASSLTGPQETQYF; DNA: TGTGCCAGCAGTTTGACAGGGCCCCAAGAGACCCAGTACTTC